Given below is one TCR beta chain in context. Trimming took 1 base from V and 7 from J, leaving 9 bases between them. Germline-derived CDR1 and CDR2 are SGHRS and YFSETQ. The CDR3 contains 13 residues. The source of the sample is a study of control samples from healthy donors and cancer patients. Some clones are missing from TCRdb's copy, which holds only in-frame ones; the method was immunoSEQ multiplex PCR. The sample holds about 130,000 clones, roughly 90% seen once. Sequenced sample: blood. This sequence joins TRBV5-1 and TRBJ2-1, with TRBD1 as a possible D gene (6 bases). This clonotype originated in a man in his late teens or twenties in good health. The CDR3 sequence is CASSLQGSNEQFF. The CDR3 DNA reads as TGCGCCAGCAGCTTGCAGGGGTCGAATGAGCAGTTCTTC.